The 32 T cell receptor beta chains presented below share a single source sample, sequenced in a study of shared clonotypes between healthy human individuals. TCRdb keeps only in-frame clones here, not all; method: immunoSEQ multiplex PCR. This sample has about 1.5 million clones, with approximately 98% found just once. The sample consisted of naive CD4+ T cells sorted from blood. Subset here: CD45RA+ positively selected. Source of these receptors: a man aged 25-45 years in good health.

The table lists this clone with a count of one. V gene TRBV6-5 combines with J gene TRBJ2-1; D not certain. V dropped 7 bases and J dropped 0 bases, with 4 bases sitting between them. Germline V gives CDR1 MNHEY, CDR2 SVGAGI. This CDR3 contains 12 residues. CDR3 in amino acids: CASKGSYNEQFF. CDR3 DNA: TGTGCCAGCAAGGGCTCCTACAATGAGCAGTTCTTC.

V usage is TRBV7-8 and J usage is TRBJ1-1, with TRBD1 as a possible D gene (6 bases). V dropped 0 bases and J dropped 5 bases, with 16 bases sitting between them. Germline V CDR1 and CDR2: SGHVS, FQNEAQ. The CDR3 sequence is 16 residues long. The CDR3 sequence is CASSLALGGAGTEAFF. The CDR3 DNA sequence: TGTGCCAGCAGCTTAGCGCTTGGGGGCGCGGGTACTGAAGCTTTCTTT.

V gene TRBV6-1 combines with J gene TRBJ1-1; maybe TRBD1 (5 bases). V lost 2 bases to trimming and J lost 0 bases, with 10 bases between them. Germline CDR1 and CDR2: MNHNS and SASEGT. The CDR3 length is 15 residues. The CDR3 is CASSEWSGVNTEAFF. The CDR3 nucleotides read TGTGCCAGCAGTGAATGGTCGGGGGTGAACACTGAAGCTTTCTTT.

The J gene is TRBJ2-1, the V gene TRBV5-4; no definite D call. The germline V gene encodes CDR1 SGHNT and CDR2 YYREEE (reference sequence). Trimming took 6 bases from V and 2 from J, leaving 12 bases between them. The CDR3 totals 14 residues. In DNA, the CDR3 is TGTGCCAGCAACCCGGCCTCGGCCTACAATGAGCAGTTCTTC. Translation: CASNPASAYNEQFF.

Of note for this clone: The sample holds other DNA sequences that translate to the same CDR3. V usage is TRBV5-1 and J usage is TRBJ2-7; tentatively, D is TRBD2 (5 bases). The length of the CDR3 is 13 residues. Trimming took off 0 bases at V and 3 bases at J, with 7 bases between the two ends. Germline CDR1 is SGHRS and CDR2 is YFSETQ. The CDR3 spells CASSLGGLYEQYF. The DNA for the CDR3 is TGCGCCAGCAGCTTGGGCGGACTCTACGAGCAGTACTTC.

V is TRBV21-1 and J is TRBJ2-7; the D call in the table, TRBD1, was not verified against the DNA. TRBV21-1 has pseudogene status. CDR3 length: 14 amino acids. CDR3 coding DNA: TGTGCCAGCAGCAAAGATACACACTCCTACGAGCAGTACTTC. Translating it yields CASSKDTHSYEQYF.

Points on this clone: In the same sample, other DNA sequences code for this CDR3. This chain joins TRBV6-5 and TRBJ2-7; D ambiguous. The CDR3 runs 13 residues. V was shortened by 2 bases and J by 3 bases, with 8 bases between the two germline ends. Germline CDR1 and CDR2: MNHEY and SVGAGI. CDR3 coding DNA: TGTGCCAGCAGTTACGGAGAGAGCTACGAGCAGTACTTC. This translates into CASSYGESYEQYF.

The chain joins TRBV5-5 to TRBJ1-2, with D possibly TRBD1 on 6 matching bases. The CDR3 spans 13 residues. The V end was cut by 5 bases, the J end by 8 bases, with 16 bases between. CDR1 is SGHKS, CDR2 YYEKEE, per germline (reference sequence). CDR3 coding DNA: TGTGCCAGCAGTACACAGGGATTCGAAGGCTACACCTTC. This sequence encodes CASSTQGFEGYTF.

This rearrangement joins TRBV6-5 to TRBJ2-3, with TRBD2 matching 7 bases. Germline-derived CDR1 and CDR2 are MNHEY and SVGAGI. There are 16 residues in the CDR3. J was trimmed by 5 bases and V by 0 bases; bases with no gene match: 8. The CDR3 nucleotides read TGTGCCAGCAGTTACTCTGGCGGGAGTCTTAAAGATACGCAGTATTTT. Its protein product is CASSYSGGSLKDTQYF.

This rearrangement joins TRBV6-1 to TRBJ2-1, with a tentative D call TRBD2 (10 bases). The length of the CDR3 is 20 residues. Trimming took 2 bases from V and 5 from J, leaving 28 bases between them. Germline CDR1 is MNHNS and CDR2 is SASEGT. CDR3 bases: TGTGCCAGCAGTGAAACTCCCGGGACAGGGTCACTAGCGGGACACAATGAGCAGTTCTTC. Translated, it gives CASSETPGTGSLAGHNEQFF.

The chain combines TRBV5-1 with TRBJ2-7; 9 bases match TRBD1. The CDR3 is 15 amino acids. V lost 4 bases and J lost 4; bases outside the gene matches: 9. CDR1 is SGHRS, CDR2 YFSETQ, per germline. The CDR3 is CASSATGGSFYEQYF. The CDR3 nucleotides are TGCGCCAGCAGCGCTACAGGGGGCTCTTTTTACGAGCAGTACTTC.

The chain combines TRBV29-1 with TRBJ2-1, with TRBD2 matching over 11 bases. CDR1 SQVTM and CDR2 ANQGSEA come from the germline V gene. V gave up 5 bases and J gave up 7 bases; unmatched junction bases: 4. The CDR3 loop spans 13 amino acids. The CDR3 here is CSVLAGGRNEQFF. The CDR3 coding sequence is TGCAGCGTTCTAGCGGGAGGTCGGAATGAGCAGTTCTTC.

The chain uses TRBV5-6 and TRBJ2-7; 7 nucleotides align to TRBD1. CDR1 is SGHDT, CDR2 YYEEEE, per germline. V shed 2 bases, J shed 2 bases, and the junction held 7 bases outside the gene matches. The CDR3 covers 15 residues. The CDR3 reads CASSFGTVTTYEQYF. In nucleotides, the CDR3 is TGTGCCAGCAGCTTCGGGACAGTTACAACCTACGAGCAGTACTTC.

The chain recombines TRBV18 with TRBJ2-7, with no clear D. Germline V lookup: CDR1 KGHSH, CDR2 LQKENI. The CDR3 spans 14 residues. V dropped 3 bases and J dropped 2 bases, with 11 bases sitting between them. The CDR3 protein is CASSPGQNTYEQYF. Written as DNA, the CDR3 is TGTGCCAGCTCACCTGGGCAGAATACCTACGAGCAGTACTTC. Filled out from reference TRBV18 and TRBJ2-7, the complete variable domain reads NAGVMQNPRHLVRRRGQEARLRCSPMKGHSHVYWYRQLPEEGLKFMVYLQKENIIDESGMPKERFSAEFPKEGPSILRIQQVVRGDSAAYFCASSPGQNTYEQYFGPGTRLTVT.

The chain recombines TRBV6-1 with TRBJ1-2; D unresolved. Germline loops: CDR1 MNHNS, CDR2 SASEGT. The CDR3 extends over 16 amino acids. Between the trimmed V and J ends, which lost 2 bases and 4 bases, there was a span of 17 bases. CDR3 DNA: TGTGCCAGCAGTGAATCCTTGGTCTCACTGGGCTATGGCTACACCTTC. Encoded protein: CASSESLVSLGYGYTF.

The chain is built from TRBV7-2 and TRBJ2-7, with D possibly being TRBD2 (6 bases). The CDR3 consists of 15 residues. Germline V CDR1 and CDR2: SGHTA, FQGNSA. V lost 0 bases to trimming and J lost 0 bases, with 9 bases between them. CDR3 in DNA: TGTGCCAGCAGCTTAGCGCCTAGCGTCTCCTACGAGCAGTACTTC. This codes for CASSLAPSVSYEQYF.

The chain recombines TRBV2 with TRBJ2-6, with D perhaps matching TRBD1 (6 bases). The CDR3 is 15 residues long. The V end was cut by 2 bases, the J end by 3 bases, with 8 bases between. The germline V gene encodes CDR1 SNHLY and CDR2 FYNNEI. The CDR3 DNA reads TGTGCCAGCAGTGAAAGGGGGTATGGGGCCAACGTCCTGACTTTC. This codes for CASSERGYGANVLTF.

The J gene is TRBJ2-2, the V gene TRBV27; 9 nucleotides align to TRBD1. The CDR3 totals 17 residues. Per the germline V gene, CDR1 is MNHEY and CDR2 is SMNVEV (reference sequence). J lost 2 bases, V lost 7 bases, and 11 bases had no gene match. The CDR3 coding sequence is TGTGCCAGCACCGCTACGGGACAGGGTTCTAACACCGGGGAGCTGTTTTTT. Translated, it gives CASTATGQGSNTGELFF.

The chain links TRBV6-4 to TRBJ2-2; 11 bases are shared with TRBD2. CDR3 length: 17 amino acids. The J segment lost 5 bases and the V segment lost 3 bases, leaving 8 bases of the junction unmatched. Germline V gene sequence: CDR1 MRHNA, CDR2 SNTAGT. CDR3 DNA: TGTGCCAGCAGTGAGTTTAGCGGGAGGGCCGGAACCGGGGAGCTGTTTTTT. Translating gives CASSEFSGRAGTGELFF.

CDR3 sequence reads: CASSPPSSHEQYF. In DNA form, the CDR3 reads TGTGCCAGCTCACCACCTTCTTCCCACGAGCAGTACTTC. The V call is TRBV18, the J call TRBJ2-7, with D uncertain. V was clipped by 0 bases and J by 5 bases, with 8 bases between them. Germline assignment: CDR1 KGHSH and CDR2 LQKENI. The CDR3 loop spans 13 amino acids.

With regard to this clone: At one boundary the junction diverges from the germline segment, which might be a read error. The chain combines TRBV9 with TRBJ2-7; D is tentatively TRBD1 or TRBD2 (5 bases each). Germline V gives CDR1 SGDLS, CDR2 YYNGEE. The CDR3 covers 14 residues. The CDR3 bases are TGTGCCAGCAGCGTAGATCCTACGGGGCTAGAGCCGTACTTC. It translates to CASSVDPTGLEPYF.

This chain connects TRBV2 to TRBJ1-4; 7 positions match TRBD1. This CDR3 is 14 amino acids long. V lost 7 bases, J lost 3 bases, and 5 bases stayed unmatched. Germline-derived CDR1 and CDR2 are SNHLY and FYNNEI. The CDR3 nucleotides are TGTGCCAGCAAACCGGGACAGTCTAATGAAAAACTGTTTTTT. It yields the protein CASKPGQSNEKLFF.

This chain connects TRBV9 to TRBJ2-1; 9 bases fit TRBD2. The germline V gene has CDR1 SGDLS and CDR2 YYNGEE. This CDR3 is 16 amino acids long. V shed 4 bases and J 5 bases; nucleotides not matched to a gene: 10. In DNA, the CDR3 is TGTGCCAGCAGCATCTCTCCTGGACTAGCGCACAATGAGCAGTTCTTC. It yields the protein CASSISPGLAHNEQFF. The variable domain in full, completed from reference TRBV9 and TRBJ2-1, reads DSGVTQTPKHLITATGQRVTLRCSPRSGDLSVYWYQQSLDQGLQFLIQYYNGEERAKGNILERFSAQQFPDLHSELNLSSLELGDSALYFCASSISPGLAHNEQFFGPGTRLTVL.

The chain links TRBV7-8 to TRBJ2-7; D unclear. Germline lookup yields CDR1 SGHVS and CDR2 FQNEAQ. The CDR3 has 18 residues. Trimming pared 0 bases from V and 3 bases from J, leaving 21 bases between. The DNA for the CDR3 is TGTGCCAGCAGCTTAGCGGGTCGGCTCGGCCCCACCCACTACGAGCAGTACTTC. This encodes CASSLAGRLGPTHYEQYF.

The chain is built from TRBV5-5 and TRBJ2-7; 7 bases align to TRBD1. V lost 4 bases and J lost 0; bases outside the gene matches: 1. Germline V gene sequence: CDR1 SGHKS, CDR2 YYEKEE (reference sequence). The CDR3 spans 13 residues. The CDR3 region has the DNA TGTGCCAGCAGCCGACAGGGCTCCTACGAGCAGTACTTC. Translation: CASSRQGSYEQYF.

As concerns this clone: Distinct nucleotide sequences in the sample also encode this CDR3. The chain links TRBV6-1 to TRBJ1-5; D is uncertain. The germline CDR1 and CDR2 sequences are MNHNS and SASEGT. The CDR3 contains 12 residues. With 0 bases removed from V and 6 bases from J, the gap between germline ends came to 3 bases. Here the CDR3 DNA reads TGTGCCAGCAGTGAAGCGGGTCAGCCCCAGCATTTT. Its translation is CASSEAGQPQHF.

The V call is TRBV18, the J call TRBJ2-1; TRBD2 matches 11 bases. J gave up 7 bases and V 0 bases, and 5 bases lay outside the gene matches. This CDR3 region has 16 residues. Germline CDR1 KGHSH, CDR2 LQKENI. The CDR3 loop reads CASSPPTSGSRNEQFF. The DNA of the CDR3 is TGTGCCAGCTCACCACCCACTAGCGGGAGTAGAAATGAGCAGTTCTTC.

V is TRBV7-3 and J is TRBJ2-5; perhaps D is TRBD1 or TRBD2 (5 bases each). The CDR3 spans 15 residues. Germline V gene lookup returns CDR1 SGHTA and CDR2 FQGTGA. V was trimmed by 0 bases and J by 6 bases, leaving 14 bases between them. The DNA for the CDR3 is TGTGCCAGCAGCTTAACAACCGGGACGTCGAAGACCCAGTACTTC. Amino acid sequence: CASSLTTGTSKTQYF.

The count of this clone is one. V gene TRBV4-1 combines with J gene TRBJ1-1, with TRBD1 identical over 10 bases. There are 17 residues in the CDR3. CDR1 and CDR2 from the germline V gene are MGHRA and YSYEKL. J lost 5 bases, V lost 4 bases, and 13 bases had no gene match. For the CDR3, the DNA is TGCGCCAGCAGCCGTCGACAGGGGGCCTTCGGAGAAACTGAAGCTTTCTTT. Protein product: CASSRRQGAFGETEAFF.

V and J are TRBV5-1 and TRBJ1-1; 9 nucleotides agree with TRBD1. After removal of 4 bases from V and 1 base from J, the junction contained 14 bases not matched to a gene. Germline V gene data show CDR1 as SGHRS and CDR2 as YFSETQ. The CDR3 extends over 18 amino acids. CDR3 protein: CASSPTGQGSIKNTEAFF. The CDR3 DNA reads as TGCGCCAGCAGCCCTACGGGACAGGGATCTATAAAGAACACTGAAGCTTTCTTT.

With regard to this clone: This sample includes further DNA sequences coding for the same CDR3. The chain joins TRBV18 to TRBJ2-3; D unclear. This CDR3 is built from 12 residues. V lost 1 base, J lost 6 bases, and 5 bases lay in between. In germline, CDR1 is KGHSH, CDR2 LQKENI. The CDR3 loop reads CASSPLPDTQYF. CDR3 sequence (DNA): TGTGCCAGCTCACCACTGCCGGATACGCAGTATTTT. The entire variable domain, with the rest obtained from reference TRBV18 and TRBJ2-3, is as follows: NAGVMQNPRHLVRRRGQEARLRCSPMKGHSHVYWYRQLPEEGLKFMVYLQKENIIDESGMPKERFSAEFPKEGPSILRIQQVVRGDSAAYFCASSPLPDTQYFGPGTRLTVL.

J is TRBJ2-5 and V is TRBV2; D unresolved. The CDR3 runs to 12 residues. Germline values: CDR1 SNHLY, CDR2 FYNNEI. The V gene lost 8 bases and the J gene lost 5 bases, with 12 bases spanning the gap. In nucleotides, the CDR3 is TGTGCCAGCTGTAGGGTATCCGAGACCCAGTACTTC. Protein product: CASCRVSETQYF.